These 19 T cell receptor beta chains were sequenced from one sample in a study of early stage breast cancer tumors. Sequencing was performed with immunoSEQ multiplex PCR; in TCRdb, only in-frame clones are kept and a portion is missing. This table has 4,500 to 5,500 clones, 60% to 80% appearing once. Sequenced material: breast tumor tissue. All receptors come from a person between 55 and 69 years old with breast cancer.

In DNA, the CDR3 is TGTGCCAGCAGCCTCGTTGTAGTAACAGGGACTGGCTACACCTTC. As protein: CASSLVVVTGTGYTF. The V call is TRBV7-2, the J call TRBJ1-2; TRBD1 might be the D (6 bases). There are 15 residues in the CDR3. V dropped 5 bases and J dropped 7 bases, with 20 bases sitting between them. Germline CDR1 is SGHTA and CDR2 is FQGNSA.

The chain is built from TRBV5-1 and TRBJ1-1; D may be TRBD1 (5 bases). The V end was cut by 6 bases, the J end by 1 base, with 16 bases between. Germline CDR1 is SGHRS and CDR2 is YFSETQ. This CDR3 spans 15 amino acids. CDR3 protein: CASTLEGPGNTEAFF. The CDR3 nucleotides read TGCGCCAGCACCCTAGAGGGACCGGGGAACACTGAAGCTTTCTTT.

In this sample, this clone turned up once. This chain joins TRBV18 and TRBJ2-7, with no clear D. The CDR3 runs to 16 residues. CDR1 and CDR2 from the germline V gene are KGHSH and LQKENI. Trimming shortened V by 0 bases and J by 7 bases, and 19 bases separated the two germline ends. Here the CDR3 DNA reads TGTGCCAGCTCACCACCAGTTGTTTATAGGCCCGGGGAGCAGTACTTC. Protein product: CASSPPVVYRPGEQYF. The whole variable domain, remainder taken from reference TRBV18 and TRBJ2-7, is NAGVMQNPRHLVRRRGQEARLRCSPMKGHSHVYWYRQLPEEGLKFMVYLQKENIIDESGMPKERFSAEFPKEGPSILRIQQVVRGDSAAYFCASSPPVVYRPGEQYFGPGTRLTVT.

This chain joins TRBV7-9 and TRBJ2-1; D is perhaps TRBD2 (6 bases). CDR3 length equals 14 residues. The germline V gene has CDR1 SEHNR and CDR2 FQNEAQ (reference sequence). V lost 2 bases to trimming and J lost 4 bases, with 9 bases between them. The chain's CDR3 is CASSLSGGYNEQFF. CDR3 nucleotides: TGTGCCAGCAGCTTATCCGGGGGATACAATGAGCAGTTCTTC.

This clone occurred a few times. The V and J genes are TRBV28 and TRBJ1-3; maybe TRBD1 (6 bases). Per germline, CDR1 MDHEN and CDR2 SYDVKM. V was shortened by 4 bases and J by 5 bases, with 18 bases between the two germline ends. The CDR3 extends over 16 amino acids. CDR3 loop: CASSSTGLHPRNTIYF. In DNA form, the CDR3 reads TGTGCCAGCAGTTCTACAGGGCTCCACCCGAGAAACACCATATATTTT.

The chain uses TRBV5-6 and TRBJ1-3, with D maybe TRBD1 (5 bases). This CDR3 is 15 amino acids long. Germline V gives CDR1 SGHDT, CDR2 YYEEEE. Trimming removed 2 bases from V and 1 base from J, with 10 bases in between. CDR3 in amino acids: CASSLGTGSGNTIYF. CDR3 coding DNA: TGTGCCAGCAGCTTAGGGACGGGTTCTGGAAACACCATATATTTT.

This clone was seen a few times. The chain links TRBV18 to TRBJ2-1; D is unclear. Trimming cost V 4 bases and J 9 bases, with 10 bases left between them. Germline V CDR1 and CDR2: KGHSH, LQKENI. This CDR3 contains 12 residues. The CDR3 DNA is TGTGCCAGCTCACTAGAAATTGCTGAGCAGTTCTTC. Residues: CASSLEIAEQFF. Using reference TRBV18 and TRBJ2-1 for the parts outside the CDR3, the full variable domain is NAGVMQNPRHLVRRRGQEARLRCSPMKGHSHVYWYRQLPEEGLKFMVYLQKENIIDESGMPKERFSAEFPKEGPSILRIQQVVRGDSAAYFCASSLEIAEQFFGPGTRLTVL.

The chain uses TRBV6-5 and TRBJ2-3; D unresolved. V shed 0 bases and J shed 4 bases, with 11 bases lying between them. The germline V gene encodes CDR1 MNHEY and CDR2 SVGAGI. The CDR3 has 15 residues. CDR3 in amino acids: CASSYSSARADTQYF. DNA for the CDR3: TGTGCCAGCAGTTACTCCTCCGCTAGGGCAGATACGCAGTATTTT.

The V call is TRBV7-9, the J call TRBJ2-7, with TRBD2 matching 8 bases. Per the germline V gene, CDR1 is SEHNR and CDR2 is FQNEAQ (reference sequence). There are 16 residues in the CDR3. V trimming: 1 base; J trimming: 6 bases; junction bases outside the gene matches: 11. The CDR3 nucleotides are TGTGCCAGCAGCTTAGGAGGGAGCGGGAGAGACGGCGAGCAGTACTTC. It specifies CASSLGGSGRDGEQYF. Full variable domain (missing parts from reference TRBV7-9 and TRBJ2-7): DTGVSQNPRHKITKRGQNVTFRCDPISEHNRLYWYRQTLGQGPEFLTYFQNEAQLEKSRLLSDRFSAERPKGSFSTLEIQRTEQGDSAMYLCASSLGGSGRDGEQYFGPGTRLTVT.

The chain has TRBV7-3 and TRBJ2-2, with 8 bases that match TRBD2. Germline CDR1 is SGHTA and CDR2 is FQGTGA. V lost 1 base, J lost 4 bases, and 2 bases stayed unmatched. This CDR3 spans 15 amino acids. The CDR3, as DNA: TGTGCCAGCAGCTTAAATAGCGGGGCCACCGGGGAGCTGTTTTTT. Translation gives CASSLNSGATGELFF. Full variable domain (rest looked up from reference TRBV7-3 and TRBJ2-2): GAGVSQTPSNKVTEKGKYVELRCDPISGHTALYWYRQSLGQGPEFLIYFQGTGAADDSGLPNDRFFAVRPEGSVSTLKIQRTERGDSAVYLCASSLNSGATGELFFGEGSRLTVL.

The chain is built from TRBV18 and TRBJ1-5, with 9 bases matching TRBD1. V lost 3 bases to trimming and J lost 6 bases; unmatched junction nucleotides: 9. Germline loops: CDR1 KGHSH, CDR2 LQKENI. The CDR3 spans 16 residues. CDR3 in DNA: TGTGCCAGCTCACCGAACCGGGACAGGGTGGGTCAGCCCCAGCATTTT. Translation gives CASSPNRDRVGQPQHF.

Points on this clone: Germline is not matched at one junction end, which may reflect a read error. The rearrangement links TRBV19 to TRBJ2-7; D call uncertain. Germline CDR1 LNHDA, CDR2 SQIVND (reference sequence). The CDR3 has 13 residues. DNA of the CDR3: TGTGCCAGTAGTATCCGCAGTGCCTACGAGCAGCACTTC. Translation: CASSIRSAYEQHF.

This chain links TRBV30 with TRBJ2-5; 7 nucleotides line up with TRBD2. Germline CDR1 is GTSNPN and CDR2 is SVGIG (reference sequence). This CDR3 is 12 amino acids long. V lost 1 base and J lost 5; bases outside the gene matches: 1. For the CDR3, the DNA is TGTGCCTGGAGTGGGCGGGGGGAGACCCAGTACTTC. Encoded protein: CAWSGRGETQYF.

The chain links TRBV5-1 to TRBJ2-5; D might be TRBD1 or TRBD2, each matching 5 bases. CDR3 length: 15 amino acids. CDR1 and CDR2 from the germline V gene are SGHRS and YFSETQ. Trimming removed 1 base from V and 4 bases from J, with 14 bases in between. The CDR3 region is CASSLLAGRGETQYF. CDR3 nucleotides: TGCGCCAGCAGCTTGTTAGCAGGGAGAGGAGAGACCCAGTACTTC.

The chain couples TRBV5-5 to TRBJ2-1; no reliable D call. CDR1 and CDR2 from the germline V gene are SGHKS and YYEKEE (reference sequence). CDR3 length: 15 amino acids. Trimming pared 4 bases from V and 5 bases from J, leaving 16 bases between. This CDR3 reads CASSLDPYPDNEQFF. The CDR3 DNA follows: TGTGCCAGCAGCCTGGACCCTTATCCGGACAATGAGCAGTTCTTC.

The rearrangement uses TRBV4-1 and TRBJ2-2; D ambiguous. The CDR3 has 13 residues. CDR1 and CDR2 (germline): MGHRA, YSYEKL. Trimming cost V 0 bases and J 7 bases, with 6 bases left between them. CDR3 sequence: CASSQDRLGELFF. The CDR3 DNA reads as TGCGCCAGCAGCCAAGATCGTCTCGGGGAGCTGTTTTTT.

V usage is TRBV20-1 and J usage is TRBJ1-2; D not resolved. V was shortened by 6 bases and J by 7 bases, with 12 bases between the two germline ends. CDR1 and CDR2 from the germline V gene are DFQATT and SNEGSKA (reference sequence). There are 11 residues in the CDR3. The CDR3 spells CSAARTVGYTF. As DNA, the CDR3 is TGCAGTGCCGCCCGGACGGTTGGCTACACCTTC.

The genes are TRBV19 and TRBJ1-1; D gene unclear. The CDR3 extends over 15 amino acids. The V and J ends lost 5 bases and 0 bases respectively, with 13 bases between them. From germline, CDR1 is LNHDA and CDR2 SQIVND (reference sequence). CDR3 in DNA: TGTGCCAGTAGTCCGCGAAGAGGGTTGAACACTGAAGCTTTCTTT. It yields the protein CASSPRRGLNTEAFF.

The chain combines TRBV2 with TRBJ2-5; D perhaps matches TRBD2 (6 bases). V lost 4 bases to trimming and J lost 5 bases, with 11 bases between them. The CDR3 is 13 residues long. The germline CDR1 and CDR2 sequences are SNHLY and FYNNEI. CDR3 residues: CASSVTGDETQYF. CDR3 DNA sequence: TGTGCCAGCAGTGTTACGGGAGACGAGACCCAGTACTTC.